Below, one T cell receptor beta chain is given with its context. Germline loops: CDR1 MGHRA, CDR2 YSYEKL. This CDR3 region has 13 residues. V lost 3 bases and J 6 bases, leaving 8 bases between the germline ends. This entry is derived from a study of blood T cell repertoires in COVID-19. Study as a whole: COVID-19 samples, acute and convalescent, were from the United States, Italy and Spain.

In the study's own analysis: Counts of nucleated cells, estimated from reference gene primer amplification, were obtained. Assay: immunoSEQ multiplex PCR; the TCRdb copy retains only in-frame clones and omits some. V and J calls and clone size follow that table, whereas D and trimming were derived from the DNA. The sample has 95,000 to 110,000 clones, more than 85% seen once. The TCR comes from a human donor in a cohort sampled during active COVID-19. The sample consisted of peripheral blood. The genes are TRBV4-1 and TRBJ2-2, with D hard to call. The CDR3 region has the DNA TGCGCCAGCAGCCATCGGAGCCCCGGGGAGCTGTTTTTT. This encodes CASSHRSPGELFF.